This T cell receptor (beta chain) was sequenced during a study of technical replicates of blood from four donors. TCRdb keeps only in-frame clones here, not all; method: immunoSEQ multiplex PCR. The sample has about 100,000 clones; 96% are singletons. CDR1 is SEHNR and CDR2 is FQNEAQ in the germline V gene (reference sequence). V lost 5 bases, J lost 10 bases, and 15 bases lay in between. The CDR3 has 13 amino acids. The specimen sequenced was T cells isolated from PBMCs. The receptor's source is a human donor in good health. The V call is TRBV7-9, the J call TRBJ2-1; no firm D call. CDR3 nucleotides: TGTGCCAGCAGCCCGCTATGGGCCAGGGAGCAGTTCTTC. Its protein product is CASSPLWAREQFF.